The next 24 T cell receptor beta chains were all read from a single sample in a study of shared clonotypes between healthy human individuals. TCRdb keeps only in-frame clones here, not all; method: immunoSEQ multiplex PCR. The data contain approximately 100,000 clones, roughly 66% of them singletons. The sequenced sample consisted of memory CD8+ T cells sorted from blood. Specified subset: CD45RO+ cells pooled with CCR7-negative TemRA cells. These receptors were taken from a woman aged 30 to 39 in good health.

In its sample, this clone was seen a few times. The V call is TRBV6-5, the J call TRBJ1-4; 7 bases map to TRBD1. V was pared by 6 bases and J by 1 base, with 2 bases of the junction left unmatched. The germline CDR1 and CDR2 sequences are MNHEY and SVGAGI. CDR3 size: 14 residues. As DNA, the CDR3 is TGTGCCAGCAGAGGGACAGTAACTAATGAAAAACTGTTTTTT. Protein product: CASRGTVTNEKLFF.

The rearrangement joins TRBV4-2 to TRBJ2-1; TRBD2 is a possible D gene (6 bases). Germline V gene sequence: CDR1 LGHNA, CDR2 YNFKEQ. CDR3 length equals 17 residues. The ends were cut back, 0 bases at V and 4 bases at J, with 16 bases in the middle. CDR3 coding DNA: TGTGCCAGCAGCCAAGATCTTGGGAGCGGGCGGTACAATGAGCAGTTCTTC. Amino acid sequence: CASSQDLGSGRYNEQFF.

This sequence joins TRBV19 and TRBJ2-7; no definite D call. There are 13 residues in the CDR3. The V end lost 5 bases, the J end lost 2 bases, and 10 bases lay between the germline ends. Germline V lookup: CDR1 LNHDA, CDR2 SQIVND (reference sequence). Here the CDR3 DNA reads TGTGCCAGTAGTTTAGGACGGGCCTACGAGCAGTACTTC. Amino acids: CASSLGRAYEQYF.

V and J are TRBV5-1 and TRBJ2-3; D is unresolved. Germline lookup yields CDR1 SGHRS and CDR2 YFSETQ. This CDR3 comprises 13 residues. Trimming stripped 5 bases from V and 4 bases from J, with 11 bases between. Here the CDR3 reads CASRMGPADTQYF. CDR3 DNA sequence: TGCGCCAGCAGGATGGGCCCGGCAGATACGCAGTATTTT.

The chain employs TRBV5-3 and TRBJ1-5; D gene unclear. TRBV5-3 is an ORF; its function is uncertain. Trimming pared 4 bases from V and 4 bases from J, leaving 21 bases between. CDR3 length equals 17 residues. The CDR3 is CARSAIGVPEANQPQHF. The DNA of the CDR3 is TGTGCCAGAAGCGCAATCGGAGTCCCCGAGGCGAATCAGCCCCAGCATTTT.

The chain combines TRBV29-1 with TRBJ2-2; D is unclear. V lost 7 bases to trimming and J lost 3 bases, with 9 bases between them. This CDR3 has 12 amino acids. Germline V gene sequence: CDR1 SQVTM, CDR2 ANQGSEA. The CDR3 nucleotides read TGCAGCGCCCGACGAGACACCGGGGAGCTGTTTTTT. This codes for CSARRDTGELFF.

This clone was seen more than once but under ten times. The gene calls are TRBV5-1 and TRBJ1-5, with D possibly being TRBD1 (6 bases). This CDR3 is 17 amino acids long. Germline CDR1 is SGHRS and CDR2 is YFSETQ. Deletions cut 4 bases from V and 1 base from J, with 18 bases between. The CDR3 sequence is CASSPGADLGSNQPQHF. CDR3 nucleotides: TGCGCCAGCAGCCCGGGGGCAGATTTGGGCAGCAATCAGCCCCAGCATTTT.

The chain carries TRBV7-9 and TRBJ2-3; no reliable D call. V lost 5 bases and J 5 bases, leaving 8 bases between the germline ends. The germline gives CDR1 SEHNR, CDR2 FQNEAQ (reference sequence). This CDR3 has 12 residues. CDR3 amino acids: CASSMPRDTQYF. The CDR3 DNA is TGTGCCAGCAGCATGCCAAGAGATACGCAGTATTTT.

The chain links TRBV28 to TRBJ1-1; TRBD1 might be the D (5 bases). The CDR3 totals 16 residues. Germline CDR1 is MDHEN and CDR2 is SYDVKM. V lost 4 bases and J 1 base, leaving 16 bases between the germline ends. CDR3 sequence: CASSSSRLGGNTEAFF. The CDR3 DNA reads as TGTGCCAGCAGTTCAAGCAGGTTGGGGGGGAACACTGAAGCTTTCTTT.

The chain combines TRBV11-2 with TRBJ2-1; TRBD2 matches at 9 bases. V trimming: 5 bases; J trimming: 0 bases; junction bases outside the gene matches: 8. CDR3 size: 17 residues. The germline CDR1 and CDR2 sequences are SGHAT and FQNNGV. For the CDR3, the DNA is TGTGCCAGCAGCCTCTCTAGCGGGACCGCCTCCTACAATGAGCAGTTCTTC. Its protein product is CASSLSSGTASYNEQFF.

This clone was detected only a few times. The V and J genes are TRBV19 and TRBJ2-1; D ambiguous. The CDR3 is 15 residues long. Germline loops: CDR1 LNHDA, CDR2 SQIVND (reference sequence). Trimming cost V 11 bases and J 0 bases, with 17 bases left between them. CDR3 sequence (DNA): TGTGCCGCCTCACCTTACGTGGGCTCCTACAATGAGCAGTTCTTC. Its translation: CAASPYVGSYNEQFF.

This clone was counted a single time. The rearrangement uses TRBV4-1 and TRBJ2-3, with D hard to call. CDR3 length equals 15 residues. The V gene lost 1 base and the J gene lost 1 base, with 9 bases spanning the gap. CDR1 and CDR2 (germline): MGHRA, YSYEKL. CDR3 sequence (DNA): TGCGCCAGCAGCCAAGTTTCAGGAGGCACAGATACGCAGTATTTT. Residues: CASSQVSGGTDTQYF.

This chain uses TRBV7-6 with TRBJ2-3; 12 nucleotides line up with TRBD2. CDR1 SGHVS and CDR2 FNYEAQ come from the germline V gene. The CDR3 spans 17 residues. V lost 6 bases, J lost 0 bases, and 7 bases stayed unmatched. The chain's CDR3 is CASSPLAGGISTDTQYF. CDR3 in DNA: TGTGCCAGCAGTCCACTAGCGGGAGGTATTAGCACAGATACGCAGTATTTT.

This clone was seen more than once but under ten times. The chain uses TRBV2 and TRBJ1-5; maybe TRBD1 (5 bases). The germline CDR1 and CDR2 sequences are SNHLY and FYNNEI. CDR3 length: 14 amino acids. Trimming removed 3 bases at V and 1 base at J, with 7 bases between. The CDR3 DNA reads TGTGCCAGCAGTGATCGGGGGAGCAATCAGCCCCAGCATTTT. This sequence encodes CASSDRGSNQPQHF.

The rearrangement joins TRBV7-9 to TRBJ2-1, with 11 bases that match TRBD2. The trim removed 3 bases at V and 0 bases at J, leaving 10 bases unmatched. Germline CDR1 SEHNR, CDR2 FQNEAQ (reference sequence). This CDR3 is 19 amino acids long. The CDR3 nucleotides are TGTGCCAGCAGCTTCACTAGCGGGGGTGGGTCGGGCTCCTACAATGAGCAGTTCTTC. Encoded protein: CASSFTSGGGSGSYNEQFF.

The chain employs TRBV25-1 and TRBJ2-3; D possibly corresponds to TRBD2 (6 bases). Between the trimmed V and J ends, which lost 4 bases and 5 bases, there was a span of 19 bases. CDR3 size: 16 residues. Germline V gene data show CDR1 as MGHDK and CDR2 as SYGVNS. CDR3 nucleotides: TGTGCCAGCAGTGGACCTAGCTGGAGGGCGGAAGATACGCAGTATTTT. It encodes CASSGPSWRAEDTQYF.

In its sample, this clone was seen a few times. The rearrangement joins TRBV4-2 to TRBJ2-1, with 7 bases identical to TRBD1. Germline values: CDR1 LGHNA, CDR2 YNFKEQ. V lost 5 bases and J lost 9; bases outside the gene matches: 7. This CDR3 has 13 residues. The CDR3 coding sequence is TGTGCCAGCAGCGACAGGGACGGAGCTGAGCAGTTCTTC. Residues: CASSDRDGAEQFF.

V usage is TRBV30 and J usage is TRBJ2-5; 10 positions match TRBD1. With the DNA end fitting TRBJ2-7 better, the J assignment may be wrong. Germline lookup yields CDR1 GTSNPN and CDR2 SVGIG (reference sequence). CDR3 size: 16 residues. The CDR3 DNA follows: TGTGCCTGGAGGGGCCTCGGACAGGGGGACTCCTACGAGCAGTACTTC. Translating gives CAWRGLGQGDSYEQYF.

The rearrangement links TRBV11-2 to TRBJ2-7; possibly TRBD2 for D (6 bases). Germline CDR1 SGHAT, CDR2 FQNNGV. Trimming took 3 bases from V and 3 from J, leaving 15 bases between them. CDR3 length equals 15 residues. The CDR3 region is CASSFPLSGFYEQYF. Here the CDR3 DNA reads TGTGCCAGCAGCTTCCCCCTTAGCGGTTTCTACGAGCAGTACTTC.

The chain combines TRBV10-3 with TRBJ1-1; D remains unclear. This CDR3 contains 17 residues. Trimming pared 6 bases from V and 3 bases from J, leaving 23 bases between. Germline V gives CDR1 ENHRY, CDR2 SYGVKD. The CDR3 protein is CAISQIPTDAGDTEAFF. As DNA, the CDR3 is TGTGCCATCAGCCAAATTCCTACGGACGCCGGAGACACTGAAGCTTTCTTT.

About this clone itself: This sequence may be a read error, since a much larger clone differs from it by one base. Other DNA variants within this sample encode the same CDR3. J is TRBJ2-1 and V is TRBV7-9; TRBD2 matches 7 bases. Germline assignment: CDR1 SEHNR and CDR2 FQNEAQ (reference sequence). CDR3 length equals 16 residues. With V trimmed by 5 bases and J by 2 bases, 9 bases remained unmatched. The CDR3 spells CASSPRGGSAYNEQFF. DNA for the CDR3: TGTGCCAGCAGCCCTCGTGGCGGGAGTGCCTACAATGAGCAGTTCTTC.

The sample holds a few counts of this clone. The chain has TRBV7-9 and TRBJ2-5; TRBD2 aligns across 8 bases. CDR1 is SEHNR, CDR2 FQNEAQ, per germline (reference sequence). This CDR3 is 15 amino acids long. The J segment lost 4 bases and the V segment lost 7 bases, leaving 11 bases of the junction unmatched. The CDR3 nucleotides are TGTGCCAGCACCCCCGGACTAGCCCACGTAGAGACCCAGTACTTC. This gives the protein CASTPGLAHVETQYF.

The chain's CDR3 is CASSATSTPNGQETQYF. CDR3 in DNA: TGTGCCAGCAGTGCAACCTCTACTCCCAATGGCCAAGAGACCCAGTACTTC. This chain connects TRBV25-1 to TRBJ2-5; D gene uncertain. The germline V gene encodes CDR1 MGHDK and CDR2 SYGVNS. CDR3 length equals 17 residues. Deletions cut 4 bases from V and 1 base from J, with 19 bases between.

This clone came up a few times. This rearrangement joins TRBV19 to TRBJ2-1; 12 nucleotides agree with TRBD2. CDR3 size: 15 residues. CDR1 and CDR2 from the germline V gene are LNHDA and SQIVND (reference sequence). The V segment lost 2 bases and the J segment 8 bases; nucleotides outside the gene matches: 4. The DNA of the CDR3 is TGTGCCAGTAGTATATGGACTAGCGGGGACGATGAGCAGTTCTTC. Translation: CASSIWTSGDDEQFF.